The rows below give T cell receptor beta chains drawn from one sample of a study of tumor and adjacent non-tumor tissue in lung cancer. TCRdb recomputed calls from the multiplex PCR reads with MiXCR, one row per CDR3 protein. The sample yields approximately 68,000 distinct CDR3 sequences, around three quarters seen once. Sequenced: distant non-tumor lung tissue. These TCRs come from a man aged 60 to 69 with non-small cell lung cancer. Each CDR3 is given with its conserved first and last residue. Each record gives: D gene, V gene, J gene, clone size, CDR3 DNA, CDR3 protein. The D gene is left open where the match is weak. Clone size is not always given. Where it is, it says once, few, many or a class for expanded clones.

.	TRBV4-1	TRBJ2-1	once	TGCACCAGCAGTCCTCCGGTGAGCGGAGCCTACAATGAGCAGTTCTTC	CTSSPPVSGAYNEQFF
.	TRBV29-1	TRBJ1-1	.	TGCAGTGGATCAGGGGCAAGGGACACTGAAGTTTTCTTT	CSGSGARDTEVFF
TRBD2	TRBV6-2/TRBV6-3	TRBJ2-1	.	TGTCCCAGCAGTTACAAAATATGCGGGAGTTTCCCCCCTGAGCAGTTCTTC	CPSSYKICGSFPPEQFF
.	TRBV11-3	TRBJ2-3	.	TGTGTCAGCAGCTTCGGGGGAACCTATAACACAGATACGCGGTATTTT	CVSSFGGTYNTDTRYF
TRBD2	TRBV11-3	TRBJ2-1	.	TGTGCCAGCACCCTTAGCGGGAGCTTCTCCTACAATGAGCAGCTCTTC	CASTLSGSFSYNEQLF
.	TRBV6-1	TRBJ2-1	.	TGTGCCAGCAGACTCGGATGGGCCGGTGAGCAGTTCTTC	CASRLGWAGEQFF
.	TRBV5-5	TRBJ1-2	.	TGTGCCAGCATCCTCTGTAATGCAGGAGATGACTACACCTTC	CASILCNAGDDYTF
.	TRBV6-1	TRBJ1-1	.	TGTGCCAGCAGTAAAGAGGGCGCTGAAACTTTCTTT	CASSKEGAETFF
TRBD2	TRBV11-1	TRBJ2-1	.	TGTGCCAGCGAGAGGCGGGAGGACCGTGATGAGCAGTTCTTC	CASERREDRDEQFF
TRBD2	TRBV6-5	TRBJ2-3	.	TGTGCCAACAGTTATTCGGGGGGTAATCAGCCCCAGTATTTT	CANSYSGGNQPQYF
.	TRBV11-3	TRBJ2-3	hyperexpanded	TGTGCCAGCAGCTCCGGGCTAGCAGATAGCACAGATACGCAGTATTTT	CASSSGLADSTDTQYF
.	TRBV29-1	TRBJ2-3	.	TGCAGTGTTAGTCAGGGGATCGCAAATACGCAGTATTTT	CSVSQGIANTQYF
.	TRBV4-3	TRBJ2-3	few	TGCGCCAGCAGTCGACTACAGGGCGGTACGCAGTTTTTT	CASSRLQGGTQFF
.	TRBV5-1	TRBJ2-1	once	TGCGCCAGCAGCTTAGGCCGTTGGAGGGTCAATGAGCAGTTCTTC	CASSLGRWRVNEQFF
TRBD1	TRBV6-5	TRBJ2-7	.	TGTGCCGGCAGCGATAGACAGGGCCGCTACGAGCTGTGCTTC	CAGSDRQGRYELCF
.	TRBV6-2/TRBV6-3	TRBJ1-4	.	TGTGCCAGCGGCCCGCGGGGCAGGGGACCAAAACTGTTTTTT	CASGPRGRGPKLFF
TRBD1	TRBV5-5	TRBJ1-5	many	TGTGCCAGCAGCTTAGGACAGGGAACTCAGCCCCAGCATTTT	CASSLGQGTQPQHF
.	TRBV5-5	TRBJ2-2	.	TGTGCCAGCAGCTTGGACAGGGGATGGACCGGGGAGGTGTCTTTT	CASSLDRGWTGEVSF
TRBD1	TRBV28	TRBJ1-1	.	TGTGCCAGCAGTTTCAAGGGGAGGACAGGGGGAGGTGAAGCATTCTTT	CASSFKGRTGGGEAFF
.	TRBV6-5	TRBJ2-1	once	TGTGTCAGCAGTCCAACCGATAGCTCCTTCAATGAGCAGTTCTTC	CVSSPTDSSFNEQFF
TRBD2	TRBV11-1	TRBJ2-1	.	TGTGCCTGCGAGAGGTGGGAGGGCCGTGGTGAGCAACTCTTC	CACERWEGRGEQLF
.	TRBV11-2	TRBJ2-5	.	TGTGCCAGCAGCCCGAGCATCCAGGAGACCCAGTACTTC	CASSPSIQETQYF
TRBD2	TRBV20-1	TRBJ2-2	once	TGCAGTGCTAGAATCTATAGCGGGAGGCCACGGGAGCTGTTTTTT	CSARIYSGRPRELFF
.	TRBV11-2	TRBJ2-3	once	TGTGCCATCAGCTTAGATCGGGCAGATACGCAGTATTTT	CAISLDRADTQYF
.	TRBV6-1	TRBJ2-7	.	TGTGCCAGCGCCTGGACCATCCTTAACGAGCAGTACTTC	CASAWTILNEQYF
TRBD1	TRBV5-6	TRBJ1-1	.	TGTGGCAGCAGCCTTCTACAGGGGGCAGCAGAAGCTTTCTTT	CGSSLLQGAAEAFF
.	TRBV7-2	TRBJ2-7	.	TGTGCCAGCAGCTTAGCGGAGGGTACCCCTTACGAGCAGTACTTC	CASSLAEGTPYEQYF
.	TRBV7-8	TRBJ2-1	.	TGTGCCAACAGCTTACGAGCCACTAGTGGGGTCTACAATGAGCAGTTCTTT	CANSLRATSGVYNEQFF
TRBD2	TRBV5-1	TRBJ2-3	many	TGCGCCAGCAGCTTGGGGGACTTAGCGGGAGATGGAGATACGCAGTATTTT	CASSLGDLAGDGDTQYF
.	TRBV20-1	TRBJ1-2	.	TGCAGTGCTAGAGAAGGGGGTGAAAACTATAGCTACACTTTC	CSAREGGENYSYTF
TRBD2	TRBV6-1	TRBJ2-3	.	TGTGCCAGCGGGGGCGGACTAGCGGTGATCACATATACGCAGTATTTT	CASGGGLAVITYTQYF
.	TRBV19	TRBJ2-3	.	TGTACCAGTAGTATGAGGTCATCGGATACGCAGTATTTT	CTSSMRSSDTQYF
.	TRBV28	TRBJ1-1	once	TGTTCCCGCAGTTTACCGGAGAACACTGAAGCTTTCTTT	CSRSLPENTEAFF
.	TRBV29-1	TRBJ2-5	.	TGCAGCGTAGCTGACAGATACCAATATACCCAGTACTTC	CSVADRYQYTQYF
.	TRBV11-1	TRBJ1-1	.	TGTACCAGCAGCTTAGCGCCGAGGGCTGGAGCTTTCTTT	CTSSLAPRAGAFF
.	TRBV11-2	TRBJ2-7	.	TGTGCCAGCAGCTTAGATCCACGACAGCCTTACGAGCATTACTTC	CASSLDPRQPYEHYF
.	TRBV11-3	TRBJ2-3	.	TGTGCCAGCAGCCCCGGGCTAACAGATAGTACAGATACGCAGTGTTTT	CASSPGLTDSTDTQCF
.	TRBV5-1	TRBJ2-1	many	TGCGCCAGCAGCTTGGATCTAGCACTCGGGCAGTTCTTC	CASSLDLALGQFF
TRBD2	TRBV5-4	TRBJ2-1	.	TGTGCCAGCAGCTTGGTCGGGACTATCGTAACCAATAAGCAGTTCTTC	CASSLVGTIVTNKQFF
.	TRBV11-1	TRBJ2-2	.	TGTGCCGGCATCTATACTAGTGACACCGGGGAGCTGTTTTTC	CAGIYTSDTGELFF
.	TRBV13	TRBJ2-3	.	TGTGCTAGCAGCTTAGGGAGACAGAACAGAGATACGCAGTATTTT	CASSLGRQNRDTQYF
.	TRBV6-5	TRBJ1-2	.	TGTGCCAGCAGTTTAGAGCATGGGGGACAAGCTGGCTACGCCTTC	CASSLEHGGQAGYAF